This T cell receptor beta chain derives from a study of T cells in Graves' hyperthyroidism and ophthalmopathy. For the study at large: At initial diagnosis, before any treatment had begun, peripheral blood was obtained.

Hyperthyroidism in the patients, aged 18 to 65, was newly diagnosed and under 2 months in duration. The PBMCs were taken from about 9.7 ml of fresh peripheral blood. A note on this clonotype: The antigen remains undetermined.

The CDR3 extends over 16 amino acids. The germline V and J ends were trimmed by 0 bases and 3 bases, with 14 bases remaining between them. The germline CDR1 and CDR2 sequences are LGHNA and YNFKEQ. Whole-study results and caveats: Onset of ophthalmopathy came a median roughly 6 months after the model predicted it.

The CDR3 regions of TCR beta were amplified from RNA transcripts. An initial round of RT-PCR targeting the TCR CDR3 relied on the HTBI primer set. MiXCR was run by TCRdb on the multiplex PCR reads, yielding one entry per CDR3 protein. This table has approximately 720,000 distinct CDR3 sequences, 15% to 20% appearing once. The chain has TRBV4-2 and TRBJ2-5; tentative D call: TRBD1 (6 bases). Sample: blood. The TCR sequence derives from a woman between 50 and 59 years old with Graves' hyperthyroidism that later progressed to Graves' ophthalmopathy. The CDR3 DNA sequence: TGTGCCAGCAGCCAAGATAGGGGGACACCGAAAGAGACCCAGTACTTC. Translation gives CASSQDRGTPKETQYF.